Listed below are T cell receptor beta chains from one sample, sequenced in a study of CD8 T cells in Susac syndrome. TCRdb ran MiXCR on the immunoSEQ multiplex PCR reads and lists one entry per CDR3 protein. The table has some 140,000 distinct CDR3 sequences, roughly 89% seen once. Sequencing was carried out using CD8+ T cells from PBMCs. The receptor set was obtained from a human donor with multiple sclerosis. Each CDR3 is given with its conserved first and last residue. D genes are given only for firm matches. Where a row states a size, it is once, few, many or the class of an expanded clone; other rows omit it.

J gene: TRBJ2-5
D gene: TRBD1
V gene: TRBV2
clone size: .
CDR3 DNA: TGTGCCAGCAGTGACGGGACAGAACTAGGGCCCCAGTACTTC
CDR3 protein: CASSDGTELGPQYF

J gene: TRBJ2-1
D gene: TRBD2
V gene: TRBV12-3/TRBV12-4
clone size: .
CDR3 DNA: TGTGCCAGCAGTTCAGCGGGAGCCTCCTACAATGAGCAGTTCTTC
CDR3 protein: CASSSAGASYNEQFF

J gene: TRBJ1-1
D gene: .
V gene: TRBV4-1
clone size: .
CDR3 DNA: TGCGCCAGCAGCCAAACTCCGGGGTACACTGAAGCTTTCTTT
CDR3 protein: CASSQTPGYTEAFF

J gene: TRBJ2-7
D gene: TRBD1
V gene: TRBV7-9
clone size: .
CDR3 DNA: TGTGCCAGCAGATACTCGACAGGGGGTATCTCCTACGAGCAGTACTTC
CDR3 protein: CASRYSTGGISYEQYF

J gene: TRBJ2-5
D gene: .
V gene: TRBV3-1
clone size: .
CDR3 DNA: TGTGCCAGCAGCCAAGTTATCAGAGAGACCCAGTACTTC
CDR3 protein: CASSQVIRETQYF

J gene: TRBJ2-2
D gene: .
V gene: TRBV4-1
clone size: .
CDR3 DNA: TGCGCCAGCAGCCTCGGGACCACCGGGGAGCTGTTTTTT
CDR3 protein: CASSLGTTGELFF

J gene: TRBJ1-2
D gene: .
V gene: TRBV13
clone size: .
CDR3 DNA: TGTGCCCATAGGAGTGACTATGGCTACACCTTC
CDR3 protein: CAHRSDYGYTF

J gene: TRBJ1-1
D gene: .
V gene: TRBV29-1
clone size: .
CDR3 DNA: TGCAGCGTTGAACCCAACCGGACGGCTTTCTTT
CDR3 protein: CSVEPNRTAFF

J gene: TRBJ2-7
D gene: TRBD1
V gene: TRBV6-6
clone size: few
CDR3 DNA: TGTGCCAGCAGTGGGGACAGGGCCTCCTACGAGCAGTACTTC
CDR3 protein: CASSGDRASYEQYF

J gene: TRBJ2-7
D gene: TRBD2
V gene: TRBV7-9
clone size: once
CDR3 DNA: TGTGCCAGCAGCTGGGGGACTAGCGGGAGGGCTGGCGAGCAGTACTTC
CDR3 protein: CASSWGTSGRAGEQYF

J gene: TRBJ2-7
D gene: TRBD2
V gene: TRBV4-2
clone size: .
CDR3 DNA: TGTGCCAGCAGCCAGGAGCTAGCGGTAGGCTCCTACGAGCAGTACTTC
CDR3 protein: CASSQELAVGSYEQYF

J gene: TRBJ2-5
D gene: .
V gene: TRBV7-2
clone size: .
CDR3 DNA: TGTGCCAGCAGCCCAGGGACCCTCAACCCGATCCAAGAGACCCAGTACTTC
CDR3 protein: CASSPGTLNPIQETQYF

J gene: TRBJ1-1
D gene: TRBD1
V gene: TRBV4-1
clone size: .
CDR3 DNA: TGCGCCAGCAGCCTCGGACAGGGATCTGAAGCTTTCTTT
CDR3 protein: CASSLGQGSEAFF

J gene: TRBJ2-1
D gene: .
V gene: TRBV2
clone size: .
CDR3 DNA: TGTGCCAGGCGGGACAGACCTTACAATGAGCAGTTCTTC
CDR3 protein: CARRDRPYNEQFF

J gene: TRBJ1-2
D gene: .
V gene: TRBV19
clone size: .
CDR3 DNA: TGTGCCAGTAGTATTTCGAGGACAGCAAACTATGGCTACACCTTC
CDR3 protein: CASSISRTANYGYTF

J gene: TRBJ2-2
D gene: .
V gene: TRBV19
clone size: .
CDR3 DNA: TGTGCCAGTAACGAGTACGGCACCGGGGAGCTGTTTTTT
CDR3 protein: CASNEYGTGELFF

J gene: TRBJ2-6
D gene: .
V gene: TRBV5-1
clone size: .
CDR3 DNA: TGCGCCAGCAGCTTAGTGGGACATTTCTCTGGGGCCAACGTCCTGACTTTC
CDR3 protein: CASSLVGHFSGANVLTF

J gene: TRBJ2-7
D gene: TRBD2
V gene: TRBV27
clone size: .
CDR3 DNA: TGTGCCAGCAGTTTAATGGGCGGGAGGGCCGCGGGTGACGAGCAGTACTTC
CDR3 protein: CASSLMGGRAAGDEQYF

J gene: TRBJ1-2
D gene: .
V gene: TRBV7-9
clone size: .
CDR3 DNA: TGTGCCAGCAGCTTAGACCCTAGACTGGGCTACACCTTC
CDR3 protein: CASSLDPRLGYTF

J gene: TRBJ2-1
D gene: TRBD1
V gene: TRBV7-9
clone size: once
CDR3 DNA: TGTGCCACATCAAACTCCCTGGACACAACCGGACAGGCCGAGCAGTTCTTC
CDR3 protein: CATSNSLDTTGQAEQFF

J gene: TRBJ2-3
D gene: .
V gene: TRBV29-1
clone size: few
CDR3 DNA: TGCAGCACATGGGCCGTTCTCACAGATACGCAGTATTTT
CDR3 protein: CSTWAVLTDTQYF

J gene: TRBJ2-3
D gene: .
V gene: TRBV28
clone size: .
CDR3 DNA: TGTGCCAGCACCATGGGGGGTGGGGTCACAGATACGCAGTATTTT
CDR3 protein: CASTMGGGVTDTQYF

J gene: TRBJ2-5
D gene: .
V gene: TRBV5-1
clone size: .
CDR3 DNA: TGCGCCAGCAGCCGAGGAGTAGAATCGATAGAGACCCAGTACTTC
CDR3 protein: CASSRGVESIETQYF

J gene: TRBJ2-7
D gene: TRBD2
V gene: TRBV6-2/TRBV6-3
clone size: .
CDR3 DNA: TGTGCCAGCAGTTACTGGTCGGGAGGGTACGAGCAGTACTTC
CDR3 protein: CASSYWSGGYEQYF

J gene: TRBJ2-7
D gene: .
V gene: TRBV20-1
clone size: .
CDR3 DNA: TGCAGTGCTAGAGGCCCGGGACTGAGCTACGAGCAGTACTTC
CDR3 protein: CSARGPGLSYEQYF

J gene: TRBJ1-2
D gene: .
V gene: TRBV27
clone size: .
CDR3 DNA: TGTGCCAGCAGGGGGATTATCCCTGGCTACACCTTC
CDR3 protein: CASRGIIPGYTF

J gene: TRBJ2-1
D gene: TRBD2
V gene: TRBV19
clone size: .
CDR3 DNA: TGTGCCAGTAGTACTACTAGCGGGGGGTACAATGAGCAGTTCTTC
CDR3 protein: CASSTTSGGYNEQFF

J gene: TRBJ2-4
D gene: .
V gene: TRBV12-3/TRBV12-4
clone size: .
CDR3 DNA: TGTGCCAGCACCCCCGGGGCAGGAGTCAAAAACATTCAGTACTTC
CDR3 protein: CASTPGAGVKNIQYF

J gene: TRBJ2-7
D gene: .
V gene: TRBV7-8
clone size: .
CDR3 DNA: TGTGCCAGCAGCTTAGGGGGAGTCCCTGGCGAGCAGTACTTC
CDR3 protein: CASSLGGVPGEQYF

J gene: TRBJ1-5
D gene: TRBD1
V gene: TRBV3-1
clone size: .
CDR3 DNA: TGTGCCAGCAGCCAAGGGACAGGCCAGGGCAATCAGCCCCAGCATTTT
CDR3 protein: CASSQGTGQGNQPQHF

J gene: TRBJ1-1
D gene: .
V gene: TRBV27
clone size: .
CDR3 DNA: TGTGCCAGCAGGCCTAGCAACGGGGCCCCTGAAGCTTTCTTT
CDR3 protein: CASRPSNGAPEAFF

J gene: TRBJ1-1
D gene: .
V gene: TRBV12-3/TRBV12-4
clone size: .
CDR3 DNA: TGTGCCAGCAGTTTCGGGGCGAACACTGAAGCTTTCTTT
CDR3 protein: CASSFGANTEAFF

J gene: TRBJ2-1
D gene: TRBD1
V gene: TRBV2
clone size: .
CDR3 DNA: TGTGCCGACAAGGACAGGGCCTCCTACAATGAGCAGTTCTTC
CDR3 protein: CADKDRASYNEQFF

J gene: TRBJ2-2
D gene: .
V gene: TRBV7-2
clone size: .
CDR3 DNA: TGTGCCAGCACTTCGGGGAACCCCGGGGAGCTGTTTTTT
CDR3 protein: CASTSGNPGELFF

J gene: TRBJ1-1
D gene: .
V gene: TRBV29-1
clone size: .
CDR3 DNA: TGCAGCGTTTTCGGCGGGGGCACTGAAGCTTTCTTT
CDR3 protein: CSVFGGGTEAFF

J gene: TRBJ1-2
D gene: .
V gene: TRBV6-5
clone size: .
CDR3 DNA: TGTGCCAGCAGTTGGGGGGGTATTGGGGGAACTATGGATGGCTACACCTTC
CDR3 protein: CASSWGGIGGTMDGYTF

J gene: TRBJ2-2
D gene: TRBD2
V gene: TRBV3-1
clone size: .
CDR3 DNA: TGTGCCAGCAGCCCCCTCGGACTAGCGGGAGGAAGGAACACCGGGGAGCTGTTTTTT
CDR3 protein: CASSPLGLAGGRNTGELFF

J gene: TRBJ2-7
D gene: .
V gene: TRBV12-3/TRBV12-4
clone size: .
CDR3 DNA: TGTGCCAGCAGTTTAATTGGGGGACCCCTCGTCTACGAGCAGTACTTC
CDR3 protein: CASSLIGGPLVYEQYF

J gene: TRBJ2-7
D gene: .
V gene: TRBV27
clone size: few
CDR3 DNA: TGTGCCAGCAGTTTAATGGGGGACGAGCAGTACTTC
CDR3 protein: CASSLMGDEQYF

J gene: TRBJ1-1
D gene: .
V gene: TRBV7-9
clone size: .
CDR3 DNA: TGTGCCAGCACCCAGGGCCCCAAGGACACTGAAGCTTTCTTT
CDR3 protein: CASTQGPKDTEAFF

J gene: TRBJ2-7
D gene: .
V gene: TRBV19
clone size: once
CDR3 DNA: TGTGCCAGCGTGAACCTCCCAGGAGGGGAGCAGTACTTC
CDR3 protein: CASVNLPGGEQYF

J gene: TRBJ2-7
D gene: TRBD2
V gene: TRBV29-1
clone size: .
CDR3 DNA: TGCAGCGCCGCCGGGACTAGCCCGTACGAGCAGTACTTC
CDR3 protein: CSAAGTSPYEQYF

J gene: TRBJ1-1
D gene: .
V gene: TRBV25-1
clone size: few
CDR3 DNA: TGTGCCAGCAGTCTCCCAGGTACTGAAGCTTTCTTT
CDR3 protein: CASSLPGTEAFF

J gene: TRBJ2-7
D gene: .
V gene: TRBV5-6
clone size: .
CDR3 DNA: TGTGCCAGCAGCCTCGGGACGGCCACCTACGAGCAGTACTTC
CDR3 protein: CASSLGTATYEQYF

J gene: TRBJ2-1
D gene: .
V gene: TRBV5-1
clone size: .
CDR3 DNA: TGCGCCAGCAGCGGAGGACACAGCTCCTACAATGAGCAGTTCTTC
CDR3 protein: CASSGGHSSYNEQFF

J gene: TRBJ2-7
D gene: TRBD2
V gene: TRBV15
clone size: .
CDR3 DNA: TGTGCCACCAGCGAGGGACTAGCGGGGGCCTACGAGCAGTACTTC
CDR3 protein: CATSEGLAGAYEQYF

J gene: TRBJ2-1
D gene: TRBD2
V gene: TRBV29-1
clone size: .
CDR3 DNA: TGCAGCGTTGGGGCTAGCGGGAGCCATGAGCAGTTCTTC
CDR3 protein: CSVGASGSHEQFF

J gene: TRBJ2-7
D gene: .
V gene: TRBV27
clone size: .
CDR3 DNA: TGTGCCAGCAGTTTATCGGAGGGGGACAGAACCTACGAGCAGTACTTC
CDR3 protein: CASSLSEGDRTYEQYF

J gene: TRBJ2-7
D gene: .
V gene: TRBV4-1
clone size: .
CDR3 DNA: TGCGCCAGCAGCCAAGATACGGGCGGCGGGTATCGGGAGCAGTACTTC
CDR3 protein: CASSQDTGGGYREQYF

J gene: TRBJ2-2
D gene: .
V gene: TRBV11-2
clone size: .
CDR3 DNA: TGTGCCAGCAGCTCGAACGCCGGGGAGCTGTTTTTT
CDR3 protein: CASSSNAGELFF

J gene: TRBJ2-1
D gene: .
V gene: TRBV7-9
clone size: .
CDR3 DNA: TGTGCCAGCAGCCCCAGATCGCATCTCAAACGCAATGAGCAGTTCTTC
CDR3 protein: CASSPRSHLKRNEQFF

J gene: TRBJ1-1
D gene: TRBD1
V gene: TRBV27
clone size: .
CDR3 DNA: TGTGCCACAGGGGGTGCCTTGAACACTGAAGCTTTCTTT
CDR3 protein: CATGGALNTEAFF

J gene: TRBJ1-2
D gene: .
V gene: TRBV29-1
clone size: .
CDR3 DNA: TGCAGCGTTGATAAGGGTCGCGGCTACACCTTC
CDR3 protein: CSVDKGRGYTF

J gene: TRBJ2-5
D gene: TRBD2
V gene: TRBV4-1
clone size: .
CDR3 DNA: TGCGCCAGCAGCCCAGCGGGAGCGGGAGAGACCCAGTACTTC
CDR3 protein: CASSPAGAGETQYF

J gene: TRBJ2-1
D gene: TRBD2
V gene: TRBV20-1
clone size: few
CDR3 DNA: TGCAGTGCTAGAGATAGCGGGAAATTCGGCAATGAGCAGTTCTTC
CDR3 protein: CSARDSGKFGNEQFF